Listed below are T cell receptor beta chains from one sample, sequenced in a study of cytomegalovirus exposure and HLA in healthy donors. Sequencing used immunoSEQ multiplex PCR; TCRdb keeps in-frame clones, though not all of them. Of under 150,000 clones in the sample, approximately 68% were seen once. Sequencing was done on a sample of PBMCs. These receptors all come from a young man in good health and CMV-seropositive. Each CDR3 is given with its conserved first and last residue. Each record gives: J gene, D gene, V gene, clone size, CDR3 DNA, CDR3 protein. D genes are given only for firm matches. Size values are once, few and many counts, or a class for expanded clones, and some rows have none.

TRBJ1-1 | TRBD1 | TRBV7-6 | - | TGTGCCAGCAGCTCACAGGGGGCCCGGAACACTGAAGCTTTCTTT | CASSSQGARNTEAFF
TRBJ1-4 | TRBD1 | TRBV6-5 | - | TGTGCCAGCAGTATAGACAGGGTGGGGGAAAAACTGTTTTTT | CASSIDRVGEKLFF
TRBJ1-1 | - | TRBV6-1 | - | TGTGCCAGCAGTGAAGCGCGAGGGGGGGGGCGAGACAGGCTAGCTTTCTTT | CASSEARGGGRDRLAFF
TRBJ2-7 | TRBD1 | TRBV2 | - | TGTGCCAGCAGTCCTGGGACAGGTGAAGGCGAGCAGTACTTC | CASSPGTGEGEQYF
TRBJ1-2 | - | TRBV19 | - | TGTGCCAGTAGTATAGACGGTGGCTACACCTTC | CASSIDGGYTF
TRBJ2-2 | - | TRBV27 | - | TGTGCCAGCAGGGTGAGCGGGGAGCTGTTTTTT | CASRVSGELFF
TRBJ2-3 | - | TRBV7-8 | - | TGTGCCAGCAGCTGGGAACTAGCTCTCACAGATACGCAGTATTTT | CASSWELALTDTQYF
TRBJ2-7 | TRBD2 | TRBV5-1 | - | TGCGCCAGCAGCCTAATGGGGGGAGGGAACGAGCAGTACTTC | CASSLMGGGNEQYF
TRBJ1-2 | TRBD1 | TRBV9 | - | TGTGCCAGCAGCGTATCGACAGGGGGATCTTATGGCTACACCTTC | CASSVSTGGSYGYTF
TRBJ2-7 | TRBD2 | TRBV2 | once | TGTGCCAGCAGCCGCGGGGGGGACTCCTACGAGCAGTACTTC | CASSRGGDSYEQYF
TRBJ2-5 | TRBD1 | TRBV19 | few | TGTGCCAGTAAAATAACCGGGACAGGGAGCGAGACCCAGTACTTC | CASKITGTGSETQYF
TRBJ2-7 | TRBD2 | TRBV27 | - | TGTGCCAGCAGACCAAGAGGGACTAGCGGGAACTACGAGCAGTACTTC | CASRPRGTSGNYEQYF
TRBJ2-7 | - | TRBV10-3 | - | TGTGCCATCAGTGACCCAGGTTTAAAGACAGTTCAGTACTTC | CAISDPGLKTVQYF
TRBJ2-3 | TRBD2 | TRBV29-1 | few | TGCAGCGTTGTAGGACTAGCCCCAGATACGCAGTATTTT | CSVVGLAPDTQYF
TRBJ2-7 | - | TRBV5-8 | few | TGTGCCAGCAGCCACCGACAGCCAGCCTACGAGCAGTACTTC | CASSHRQPAYEQYF